This T cell receptor beta chain was identified in a study of beta chain features in type 1 diabetes. Turning to this clone: Its matching antigen is unknown.

Notes on the study in general: PCR might show a preference for shorter templates, equally across patients and controls.

Of the isolated RNA, all was reverse transcribed, and so the sequenced material was expressed TCRB transcripts. The table came from immunoSEQ multiplex PCR; TCRdb's copy has only in-frame clones and leaves some out. In the table there are about 360,000 clones, 10% to 15% of which are singletons. CDR1 LNHDA and CDR2 SQIVND come from the germline V gene (reference sequence). Losses at the gene ends were 5 bases for V and 3 bases for J; bases not matched to a gene: 7. The CDR3 covers 14 residues. The receptor's source is a man younger than 30 in good health. The sample consisted of naive CD4+ T cells from blood. The chain employs TRBV19 and TRBJ2-7; 7 nucleotides match TRBD1. The CDR3 spells CASSPGQYRYEQYF. Written as DNA, the CDR3 is TGTGCCAGTAGTCCGGGACAGTACCGCTACGAGCAGTACTTC.